This TCR beta chain was found in a study of PD-L1 blockade in urothelial cancer. In the study overall: Blood analyses occurred 3 weeks (second dose) and 6 weeks post treatment start.

The templates were synthetic TCR analogs, and they were spiked into each PCR. Profiling relied on immunoSEQ multiplex PCR, and the TCRdb table lists in-frame clones only, not all of them. The sample has around 130,000 clones, roughly 80% seen once; the top ten hold 3.2%. Time point specified: pretreatment peripheral blood. The diagnosis in patients was locally advanced or metastatic urothelial carcinoma. Every patient provided from 1 to 8 samples, collected pretreatment and on-treatment. V shed 2 bases and J shed 0 bases, with 13 bases lying between them. The CDR3 has 16 residues. Germline lookup yields CDR1 MNHEY and CDR2 SMNVEV (reference sequence).

Here the sequenced sample was PBMCs, taken around atezolizumab (anti-PD-L1) treatment. This clonotype was obtained from a man aged 50 to 59 with urothelial cancer. The chain couples TRBV27 to TRBJ1-1; tentative D call: TRBD1 (5 bases). The CDR3 DNA follows: TGTGCCAGCAGTTTAAATCGACAGACCATGAACACTGAAGCTTTCTTT. Translating it yields CASSLNRQTMNTEAFF.